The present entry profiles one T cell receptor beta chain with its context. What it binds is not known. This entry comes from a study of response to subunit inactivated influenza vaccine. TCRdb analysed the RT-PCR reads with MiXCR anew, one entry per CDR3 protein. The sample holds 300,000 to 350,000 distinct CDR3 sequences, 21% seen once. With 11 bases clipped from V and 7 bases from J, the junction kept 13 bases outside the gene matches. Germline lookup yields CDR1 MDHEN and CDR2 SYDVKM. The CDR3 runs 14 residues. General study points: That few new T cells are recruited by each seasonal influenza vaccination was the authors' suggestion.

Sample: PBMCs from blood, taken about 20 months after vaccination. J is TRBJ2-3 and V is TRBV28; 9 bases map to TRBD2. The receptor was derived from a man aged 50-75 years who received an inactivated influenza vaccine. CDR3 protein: CAYALAGGPNTQYF. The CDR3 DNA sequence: TGTGCCTATGCCTTGGCGGGAGGGCCGAATACGCAGTATTTT.